The 3 T cell receptor beta chains listed next were all sequenced from one sample in a study of long-term antiretroviral therapy in people with HIV (dated by TCRdb to between 2022 and 2023). The immunoSEQ hsTCRB v3.0 assay was used at survey level resolution to sequence the TRB variable region. TCRdb took over this immuneACCESS table, retaining in-frame rearrangements with V and J assigned. Such tables are incomplete; in checked studies, under half of the missing clones stem from an unresolved V gene, and the remainder is unexplained. The sample table records about 30,000 clones; roughly 90% of these occur just once. The leading ten clones occupy around 4.1% of the sample. Material: unsorted PBMCs, obtained 0.5 years after starting antiretroviral therapy. These TCRs come from a woman younger than 30 with HIV.

The V call is TRBV7-8, the J call TRBJ1-1; D is perhaps TRBD1 (5 bases). In germline, CDR1 is SGHVS, CDR2 FQNEAQ. The germline V and J ends were trimmed by 7 bases and 0 bases, with 12 bases remaining between them. This CDR3 is 14 amino acids long. CDR3 in amino acids: CASTPGAVNTEAFF. CDR3 nucleotides: TGTGCCAGCACCCCCGGGGCGGTGAACACTGAAGCTTTCTTT.

This clone was counted a single time. The V gene is TRBV5-4, the J gene TRBJ1-1; TRBD1 aligns across 7 bases. Germline CDR1 reads SGHNT; CDR2 reads YYREEE (reference sequence). The V segment lost 1 base and the J segment 3 bases; nucleotides outside the gene matches: 3. The CDR3 spans 14 residues. This CDR3 is CASSLPDRDTEAFF. The CDR3 nucleotides read TGTGCCAGCAGCTTGCCTGACAGGGACACTGAAGCTTTCTTT.

The chain has TRBV7-6 and TRBJ2-2, with 14 bases matching TRBD2. V trimming: 2 bases; J trimming: 4 bases; junction bases outside the gene matches: 15. The CDR3 is 21 amino acids. Per the germline V gene, CDR1 is SGHVS and CDR2 is FNYEAQ. CDR3 sequence reads: CASSLFPHGTSGRWVTGELFF. CDR3 coding DNA: TGTGCCAGCAGCTTATTCCCTCACGGGACTAGCGGGAGATGGGTCACCGGGGAGCTGTTTTTT.